The source of this T cell receptor beta chain is a study of T cells in Graves' hyperthyroidism and ophthalmopathy. Study results and caveats: Ophthalmopathy could be told apart from stable hyperthyroidism with a 13 V-J model.

The CDR3 has 13 residues. V was clipped by 4 bases and J by 5 bases, with 11 bases between them. Germline assignment: CDR1 LNHDA and CDR2 SQIVND (reference sequence). TCR beta CDR3 regions were amplified from RNA transcripts. HTBI primers drove first-round RT-PCR of the TCR CDR3. MiXCR was run by TCRdb on the multiplex PCR reads, yielding one entry per CDR3 protein. In the table there are 540,000 or so distinct CDR3 sequences, about 43% of which are singletons. At least ten counts were recorded for this clonotype. Its antigen is not known. The sequenced material came from peripheral blood or thyroid tissue (not recorded which). This receptor was taken from an adult woman with Graves' disease, either hyperthyroidism or ophthalmopathy (not recorded which). This chain links TRBV19 with TRBJ1-1; D gene uncertain. As DNA, the CDR3 is TGTGCCAGTAGTAACCGGGCCAAAACTGAAGCTTTCTTT. This codes for CASSNRAKTEAFF. Complete variable domain (other parts from reference TRBV19 and TRBJ1-1): DGGITQSPKYLFRKEGQNVTLSCEQNLNHDAMYWYRQDPGQGLRLIYYSQIVNDFQKGDIAEGYSVSREKKESFPLTVTSAQKNPTAFYLCASSNRAKTEAFFGQGTRLTVV.